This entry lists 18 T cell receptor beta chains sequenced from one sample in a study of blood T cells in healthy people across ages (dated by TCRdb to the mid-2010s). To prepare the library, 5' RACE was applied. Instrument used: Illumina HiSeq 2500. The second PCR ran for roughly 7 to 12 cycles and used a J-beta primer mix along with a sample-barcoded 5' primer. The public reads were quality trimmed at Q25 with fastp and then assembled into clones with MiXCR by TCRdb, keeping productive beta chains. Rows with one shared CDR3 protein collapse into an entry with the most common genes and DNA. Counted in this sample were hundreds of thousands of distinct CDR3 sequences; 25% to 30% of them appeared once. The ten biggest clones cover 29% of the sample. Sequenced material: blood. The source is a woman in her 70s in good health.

The CDR3 DNA reads as TGTGCCAGCAGTTACTCGCTCACCAGGGGAGCGAACTATGGCTACACCTTC. It encodes CASSYSLTRGANYGYTF. The J gene is TRBJ1-2, the V gene TRBV6-5, with D possibly being TRBD1 (6 bases). V dropped 0 bases and J dropped 2 bases, with 16 bases sitting between them. Germline V gene sequence: CDR1 MNHEY, CDR2 SVGAGI. CDR3 length: 17 amino acids.

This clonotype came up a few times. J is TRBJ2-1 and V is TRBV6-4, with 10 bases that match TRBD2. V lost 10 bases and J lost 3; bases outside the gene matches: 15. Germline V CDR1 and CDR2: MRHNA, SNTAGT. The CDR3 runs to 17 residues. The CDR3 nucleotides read TGTGCCAACCCGGTCTTAGCGGGAGGTTGGGGCTACAATGAGCAGTTCTTC. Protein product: CANPVLAGGWGYNEQFF.

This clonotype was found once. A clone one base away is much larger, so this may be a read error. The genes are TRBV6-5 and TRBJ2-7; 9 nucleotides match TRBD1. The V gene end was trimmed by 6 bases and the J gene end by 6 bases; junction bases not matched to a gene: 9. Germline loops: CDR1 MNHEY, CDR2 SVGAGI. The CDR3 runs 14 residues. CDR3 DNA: TGTGCCAGCAGAGTTACGGCACAGGGGGCCGAGCAGTACTTC. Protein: CASRVTAQGAEQYF.

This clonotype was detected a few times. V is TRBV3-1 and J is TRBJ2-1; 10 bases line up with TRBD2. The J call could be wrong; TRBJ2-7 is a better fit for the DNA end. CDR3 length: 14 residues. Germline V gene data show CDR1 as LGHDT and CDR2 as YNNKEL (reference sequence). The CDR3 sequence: CASGRASGSYEQYF. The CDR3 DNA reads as TGTGCCAGCGGAAGAGCTAGCGGGAGCTACGAGCAGTACTTC.

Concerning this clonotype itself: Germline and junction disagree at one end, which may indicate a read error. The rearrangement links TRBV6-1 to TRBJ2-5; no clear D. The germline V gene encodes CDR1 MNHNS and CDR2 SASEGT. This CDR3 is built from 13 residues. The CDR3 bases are TGCGCCAGCACGCTAGGTGTAAGGGAGACCCAGTACTTC. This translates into CASTLGVRETQYF.

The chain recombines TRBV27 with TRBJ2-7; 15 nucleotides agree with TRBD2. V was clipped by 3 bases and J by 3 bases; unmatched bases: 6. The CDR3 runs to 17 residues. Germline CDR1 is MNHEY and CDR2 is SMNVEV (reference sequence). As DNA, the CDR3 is TGTGCCAGCAGTTTGCTGGGACTAGCGGGAGGTGGCTACGAGCAGTACTTC. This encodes CASSLLGLAGGGYEQYF.

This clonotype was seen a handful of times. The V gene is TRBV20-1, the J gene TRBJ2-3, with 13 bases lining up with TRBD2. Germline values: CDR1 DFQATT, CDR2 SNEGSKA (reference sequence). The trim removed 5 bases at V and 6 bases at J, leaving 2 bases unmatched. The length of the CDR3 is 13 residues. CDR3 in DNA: TGCAGTGCTCCGACTAGCGGGAGGGATACGCAGTATTTT. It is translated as CSAPTSGRDTQYF.

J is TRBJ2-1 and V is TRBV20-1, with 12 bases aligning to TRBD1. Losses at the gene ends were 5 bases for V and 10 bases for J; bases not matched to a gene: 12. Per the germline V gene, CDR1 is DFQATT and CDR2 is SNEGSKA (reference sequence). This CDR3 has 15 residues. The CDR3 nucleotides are TGCAGTGCTTCTAGACGGGACAGGGGGCAACAAGAGCAGTTCTTC. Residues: CSASRRDRGQQEQFF.

The CDR3 DNA is TGCAGTGCTACTGGGACTAGCGGGAGAGTGGGCGGAGAGACCCAGTACTTC. Amino acids: CSATGTSGRVGGETQYF. This rearrangement joins TRBV20-1 to TRBJ2-5, with 14 positions matching TRBD2. The ends lost 4 bases at V and 4 bases at J; junction bases unmatched: 11. The CDR3 loop spans 17 amino acids. The germline CDR1 and CDR2 sequences are DFQATT and SNEGSKA (reference sequence).

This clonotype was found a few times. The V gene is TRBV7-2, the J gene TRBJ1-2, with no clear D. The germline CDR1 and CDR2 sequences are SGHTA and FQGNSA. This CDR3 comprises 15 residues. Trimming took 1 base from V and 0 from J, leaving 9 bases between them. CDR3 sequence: CASSLVADSNYGYTF. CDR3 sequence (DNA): TGTGCCAGCAGCTTAGTGGCTGACTCTAACTATGGCTACACCTTC.

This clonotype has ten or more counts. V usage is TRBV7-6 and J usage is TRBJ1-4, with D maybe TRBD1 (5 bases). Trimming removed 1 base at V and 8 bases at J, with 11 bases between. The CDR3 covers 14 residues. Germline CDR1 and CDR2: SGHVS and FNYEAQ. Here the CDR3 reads CASSLGGELEKLFF. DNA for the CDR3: TGTGCCAGCAGCTTAGGAGGGGAGTTGGAAAAACTGTTTTTT.

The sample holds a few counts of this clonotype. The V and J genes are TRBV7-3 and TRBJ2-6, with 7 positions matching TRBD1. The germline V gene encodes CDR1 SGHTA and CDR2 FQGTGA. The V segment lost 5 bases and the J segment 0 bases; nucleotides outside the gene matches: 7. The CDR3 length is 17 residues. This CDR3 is CASSEGTALSGANVLTF. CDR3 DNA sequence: TGTGCCAGCAGCGAAGGGACAGCGCTCTCTGGGGCCAACGTCCTGACTTTC.

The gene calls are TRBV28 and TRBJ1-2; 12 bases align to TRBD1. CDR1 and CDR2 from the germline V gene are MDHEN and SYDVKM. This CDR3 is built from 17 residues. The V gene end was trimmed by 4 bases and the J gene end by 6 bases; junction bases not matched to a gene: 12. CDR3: CASSSSGTGGAKDGYTF. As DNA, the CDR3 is TGTGCCAGCAGTTCATCCGGGACAGGGGGCGCGAAAGATGGCTACACCTTC.

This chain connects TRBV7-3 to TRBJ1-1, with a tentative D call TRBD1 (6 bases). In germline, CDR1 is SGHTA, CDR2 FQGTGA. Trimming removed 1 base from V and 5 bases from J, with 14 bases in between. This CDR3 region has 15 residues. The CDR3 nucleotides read TGTGCCAGCAGCTTAAGGGGGGGGACACAAACTGAAGCTTTCTTT. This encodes CASSLRGGTQTEAFF.

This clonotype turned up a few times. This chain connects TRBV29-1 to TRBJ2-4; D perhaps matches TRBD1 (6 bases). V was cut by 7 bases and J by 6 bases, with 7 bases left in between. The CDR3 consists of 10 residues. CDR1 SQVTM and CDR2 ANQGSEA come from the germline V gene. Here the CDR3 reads CSARGNIQYF. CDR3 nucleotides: TGCAGCGCCAGGGGAAACATTCAGTACTTC.

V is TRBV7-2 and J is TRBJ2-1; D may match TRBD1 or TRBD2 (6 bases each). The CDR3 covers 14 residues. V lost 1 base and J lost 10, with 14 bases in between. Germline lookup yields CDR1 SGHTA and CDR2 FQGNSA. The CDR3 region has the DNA TGTGCCAGCAGCTTAGTCGGAGGGGGTGGAGAGCAGTTCTTC. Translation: CASSLVGGGGEQFF.

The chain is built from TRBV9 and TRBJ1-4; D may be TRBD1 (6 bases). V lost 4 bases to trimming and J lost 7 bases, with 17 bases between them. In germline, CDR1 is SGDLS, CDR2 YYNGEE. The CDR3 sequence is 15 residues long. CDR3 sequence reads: CASSSWGARGEKLFF. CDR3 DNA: TGTGCCAGCAGCTCTTGGGGGGCGCGAGGTGAAAAACTGTTTTTT.

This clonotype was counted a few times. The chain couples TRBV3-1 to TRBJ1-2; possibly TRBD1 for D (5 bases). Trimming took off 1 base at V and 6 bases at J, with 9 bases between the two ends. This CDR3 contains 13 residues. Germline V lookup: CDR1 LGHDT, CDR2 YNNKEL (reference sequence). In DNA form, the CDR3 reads TGTGCCAGCAGCCAAGTAGCGGGGGATGGCTACACCTTC. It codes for CASSQVAGDGYTF.